Following are 14 T cell receptor beta chains from one sample sequenced in a study of cytomegalovirus exposure and HLA in healthy donors. 60 Vbeta and 13 Jbeta primers were used in PCR. The protocol was immunoSEQ multiplex PCR, while the TCRdb copy is restricted to in-frame clones and leaves out a portion. The table records about 220,000 clones, about 75% of them present only once. Sequenced sample: PBMCs. The receptors stem from a woman aged 25 to 39 in good health and CMV-seronegative.

The rearrangement links TRBV6-6 to TRBJ2-1; the D gene is possibly TRBD1 (7 bases). The CDR3 has 14 residues. CDR1 is MNHNY, CDR2 SVGAGI, per germline (reference sequence). With 2 bases removed from V and 15 bases from J, the gap between germline ends came to 20 bases. CDR3 coding DNA: TGTGCCAGCAGTTACCGAAGTTCCGACAGGGAGGCGTTCTTC. Translating it yields CASSYRSSDREAFF.

CDR3 in amino acids: CASSLFTGGSTDTQYF. In DNA form, the CDR3 reads TGTGCCAGCAGTTTATTTACAGGGGGATCGACAGATACGCAGTATTTT. The V gene is TRBV27, the J gene TRBJ2-3; TRBD1 agrees at 8 bases. The CDR3 is 16 amino acids. V shed 1 base, J shed 3 bases, and the junction held 6 bases outside the gene matches. From germline, CDR1 is MNHEY and CDR2 SMNVEV (reference sequence).

The chain joins TRBV27 to TRBJ1-5, with 8 bases lining up with TRBD1. This CDR3 is 13 amino acids long. The germline gives CDR1 MNHEY, CDR2 SMNVEV (reference sequence). J lost 5 bases, V lost 5 bases, and 2 bases had no gene match. CDR3 sequence reads: CASSGTGYQPQHF. As DNA, the CDR3 is TGTGCCAGCAGTGGGACAGGATATCAGCCCCAGCATTTT.

The DNA of the CDR3 is TGCGCCAGCAGCCCGAGCGGGGGGGCAGCTTATGAGCAGTTCTTC. This sequence encodes CASSPSGGAAYEQFF. The chain joins TRBV4-1 to TRBJ2-1; 10 nucleotides line up with TRBD2. The CDR3 runs to 15 residues. V lost 4 bases and J lost 8; bases outside the gene matches: 8. From germline, CDR1 is MGHRA and CDR2 YSYEKL.

The V gene is TRBV9, the J gene TRBJ1-1; no firm D call. The CDR3 has 14 residues. Trimming left V 0 bases short and J 1 base short, with 7 bases between. CDR1 is SGDLS, CDR2 YYNGEE, per germline. CDR3 sequence: CASSVGPTNTEAFF. The CDR3, as DNA: TGTGCCAGCAGCGTAGGGCCAACGAACACTGAAGCTTTCTTT. The entire variable domain, with the rest obtained from reference TRBV9 and TRBJ1-1, is as follows: DSGVTQTPKHLITATGQRVTLRCSPRSGDLSVYWYQQSLDQGLQFLIQYYNGEERAKGNILERFSAQQFPDLHSELNLSSLELGDSALYFCASSVGPTNTEAFFGQGTRLTVV.

The chain combines TRBV7-8 with TRBJ2-3; D not certain. Germline-derived CDR1 and CDR2 are SGHVS and FQNEAQ. The CDR3 extends over 14 amino acids. V was shortened by 3 bases and J by 2 bases, with 9 bases between the two germline ends. CDR3 sequence: CASSFSVDTDTQYF. The DNA for the CDR3 is TGTGCCAGCAGCTTCTCGGTTGACACAGATACGCAGTATTTT.

This clone occurred a few times. DNA for the CDR3: TGTGCCAGCAGTCGGGACTCCTACAATGAGCAGTTCTTC. This codes for CASSRDSYNEQFF. The chain links TRBV11-2 to TRBJ2-1; perhaps TRBD2 as D (5 bases). Germline CDR1 and CDR2: SGHAT and FQNNGV. V dropped 6 bases and J dropped 0 bases, with 6 bases sitting between them. The CDR3 totals 13 residues.

The J gene is TRBJ2-5, the V gene TRBV4-1; TRBD2 agrees at 9 bases. Trimming at V came to 1 base and at J to 5 bases, leaving 8 bases not matched to a gene. This CDR3 contains 16 residues. CDR1 is MGHRA and CDR2 is YSYEKL in the germline V gene. The CDR3 DNA reads as TGCGCCAGCAGCCAAGGCGGCGGGAGGGCCGGGGAGACCCAGTACTTC. Amino acid sequence: CASSQGGGRAGETQYF.

Concerning this clone: Germline and junction disagree at one end, which may indicate a read error. The DNA for the CDR3 is TGTGCCACTAGTCGGCCTCGGGACAGAGATTATAGCAATCAGCCCCAGCATTTT. Protein: CATSRPRDRDYSNQPQHF. The J gene is TRBJ1-5, the V gene TRBV19, with 7 positions matching TRBD1. CDR3 length equals 18 residues. Per germline, CDR1 LNHDA and CDR2 SQIVND (reference sequence).

Comments on this clone: A read error is the likely source, as a far larger clone sits one nucleotide away. The rearrangement joins TRBV6-5 to TRBJ2-2; 8 bases match TRBD1. This CDR3 contains 14 residues. Per the germline V gene, CDR1 is MNHEY and CDR2 is SVGAGI. V trimming: 6 bases; J trimming: 3 bases; junction bases outside the gene matches: 3. The CDR3 here is CASRATGDTGELFF. The DNA for the CDR3 is TGTGCCAGCAGAGCGACAGGGGACACCGGGGAGCTGTTTTTT.

The V and J genes are TRBV5-1 and TRBJ2-3; TRBD2 aligns across 8 bases. Unmatched junction bases numbered 9, after V lost 0 bases and J lost 3 bases. This CDR3 has 17 residues. The germline V gene encodes CDR1 SGHRS and CDR2 YFSETQ. The CDR3 here is CASSLGRRGGQTDTQYF. CDR3 DNA sequence: TGCGCCAGCAGCTTGGGTCGGCGCGGGGGGCAGACAGATACGCAGTATTTT.

For the CDR3, the DNA is TGTGCCAGCAGCCGACAGGGGGCTTCTGAAGCTTTCTTT. Encoded protein: CASSRQGASEAFF. The genes are TRBV11-3 and TRBJ1-1; TRBD1 aligns across 10 bases. The CDR3 is 13 amino acids. The germline V gene encodes CDR1 SGHNT and CDR2 YENEEA. Trimming at V came to 5 bases and at J to 6 bases, leaving 3 bases not matched to a gene.

The rearrangement joins TRBV4-1 to TRBJ1-5; D gene uncertain. Between the trimmed V and J ends, which lost 1 base and 4 bases, there was a span of 5 bases. The CDR3 is 13 amino acids. Germline-derived CDR1 and CDR2 are MGHRA and YSYEKL. CDR3 nucleotides: TGCGCCAGCAGCCAAGCGGGGAATCAGCCCCAGCATTTT. Translation gives CASSQAGNQPQHF.

The J gene is TRBJ2-7, the V gene TRBV25-1, with D possibly TRBD2 on 5 matching bases. This CDR3 has 13 amino acids. From germline, CDR1 is MGHDK and CDR2 SYGVNS. V shed 3 bases and J shed 7 bases, with 13 bases lying between them. CDR3 coding DNA: TGTGCCAGCAGTGAGTATTTTGAGGGTGAGCAGTACTTC. Residues: CASSEYFEGEQYF.